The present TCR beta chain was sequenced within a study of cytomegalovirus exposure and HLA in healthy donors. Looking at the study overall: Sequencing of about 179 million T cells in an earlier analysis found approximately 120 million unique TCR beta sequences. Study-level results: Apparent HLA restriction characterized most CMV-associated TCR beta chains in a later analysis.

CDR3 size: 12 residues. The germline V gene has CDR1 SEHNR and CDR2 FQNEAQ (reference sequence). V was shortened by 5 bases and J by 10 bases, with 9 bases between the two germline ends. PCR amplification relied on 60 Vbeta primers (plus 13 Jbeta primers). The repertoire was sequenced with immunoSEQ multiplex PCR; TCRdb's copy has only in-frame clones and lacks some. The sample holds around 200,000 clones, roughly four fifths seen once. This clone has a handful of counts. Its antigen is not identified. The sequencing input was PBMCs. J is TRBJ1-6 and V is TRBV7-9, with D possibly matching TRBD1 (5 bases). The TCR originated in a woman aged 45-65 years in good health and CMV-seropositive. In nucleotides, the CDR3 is TGTGCCAGCAGCCCGCAGGGATCACCCCTCCACTTT. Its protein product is CASSPQGSPLHF. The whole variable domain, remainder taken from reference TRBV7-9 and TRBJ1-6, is DTGVSQNPRHKITKRGQNVTFRCDPISEHNRLYWYRQTLGQGPEFLTYFQNEAQLEKSRLLSDRFSAERPKGSFSTLEIQRTEQGDSAMYLCASSPQGSPLHFGNGTRLTVT.